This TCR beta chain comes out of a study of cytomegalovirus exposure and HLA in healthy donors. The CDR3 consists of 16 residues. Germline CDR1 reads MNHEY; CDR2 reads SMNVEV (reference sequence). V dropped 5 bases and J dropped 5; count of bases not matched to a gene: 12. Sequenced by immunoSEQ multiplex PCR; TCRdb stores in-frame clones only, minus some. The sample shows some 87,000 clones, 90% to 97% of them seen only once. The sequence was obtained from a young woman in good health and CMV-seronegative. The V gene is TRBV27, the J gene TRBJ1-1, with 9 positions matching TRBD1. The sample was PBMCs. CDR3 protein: CASSPYPRTGATEAFF. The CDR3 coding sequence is TGTGCCAGCAGTCCATACCCCCGGACAGGGGCAACTGAAGCTTTCTTT.